A single T cell receptor beta chain is shown here with its context. This sample is drawn from a study of blood T cell repertoires in COVID-19. As for the study in general: Spain, Italy and the United States supplied samples that represented acute and convalescent COVID-19.

CDR3 length equals 13 residues. In germline, CDR1 is SNHLY, CDR2 FYNNEI. The ends were cut back, 6 bases at V and 4 bases at J, with 10 bases in the middle. In the authors' methods: Amplifying reference gene primers gave estimates of nucleated cell counts. Profiling relied on immunoSEQ multiplex PCR, and the TCRdb table lists in-frame clones only, not all of them. Clonal size and the V and J genes are those of that table, whereas D and trimming came from the DNA. Among approximately 99,000 clones listed, over 75% were seen once. The rearrangement joins TRBV2 to TRBJ2-1; a weak D match, TRBD1 (7 bases). This clonotype originated in a human donor in a cohort sampled during active COVID-19. Sample: peripheral blood. The CDR3 sequence: CASREGQYNEQFF. DNA of the CDR3: TGTGCCAGCAGGGAGGGACAGTACAATGAGCAGTTCTTC.